This TCR beta chain was obtained from a study of cytomegalovirus exposure and HLA in healthy donors. Concerning this clone itself: The target antigen is unknown.

Per germline, CDR1 MNHEY and CDR2 SVGAGI. Deletions cut 7 bases from V and 1 base from J, with 14 bases between. There are 15 residues in the CDR3. Findings and limits, study-wide: Reported performance of the classifier showed diagnosis of cytomegalovirus status with high specificity and sensitivity.

The PCR had 60 Vbeta and 13 Jbeta primers. Produced via immunoSEQ multiplex PCR; TCRdb's table is partial and in-frame only. Of 110,000 or so clones in the sample, about four fifths are singletons; the top ten hold 1.3%. The source of this sequence is a man in his thirties or forties in good health and CMV-seronegative. The chain has TRBV6-5 and TRBJ1-5; D perhaps matches TRBD1 (6 bases). Sequenced: PBMCs. CDR3 bases: TGTGCCAGCACCCCAGCGGGGGGCAGCAATCAGCCCCAGCATTTT. Translating gives CASTPAGGSNQPQHF.